What follows is one T cell receptor beta chain and its context. The data were produced by immunoSEQ multiplex PCR, yet TCRdb's version contains in-frame clones alone and is incomplete. Here the sample spans approximately 40,000 clones, almost 95% being singletons. V was clipped by 8 bases and J by 2 bases, with 8 bases between them. CDR3 length: 12 residues. Germline V lookup: CDR1 WSHSY, CDR2 SAAADI. This entry comes from a study of T cell changes during pregnancy in multiple sclerosis. The sample was peripheral blood. The clonotype was recovered from a female donor with multiple sclerosis, enrolled in a pregnancy study. The rearrangement links TRBV10-2 to TRBJ2-3; the D is unclear. The CDR3 region is CASESPTDTQYF. In nucleotides, the CDR3 is TGCGCCAGCGAAAGCCCCACAGATACGCAGTATTTT.